This is a list of T cell receptor beta chains from one sample in a study of monozygotic twins with inflammatory bowel disease. From the 5' RACE reads, TCRdb lists one entry per CDR3 protein and no DNA. The sample table includes around 200,000 distinct CDR3 sequences. The source material was blood. These receptors came from a human donor with ulcerative colitis or Crohn's disease, or a healthy co-twin of an affected twin (not recorded which). Both conserved end residues are part of each CDR3.

j_gene: TRBJ1-5
v_gene: TRBV7-2
CDR3aa: CASSLLNLNQPQHF

j_gene: TRBJ1-4
v_gene: TRBV18
CDR3aa: CASSPPQPGHEKLFF

j_gene: TRBJ2-1
v_gene: TRBV5-1
CDR3aa: CASSLEGQGSYNEQFF

j_gene: TRBJ2-1
v_gene: TRBV7-9
CDR3aa: CASSPEGYEQFF

j_gene: TRBJ2-2
v_gene: TRBV7-7
CDR3aa: CASSLGASSGELFF

j_gene: TRBJ1-6
v_gene: TRBV20-1
CDR3aa: CSAGDLRTDNSPLHF

j_gene: TRBJ2-2
v_gene: TRBV6-5
CDR3aa: CASSTTGTGELFF

j_gene: TRBJ1-1
v_gene: TRBV20-1
CDR3aa: CSARRMNTEAFF

j_gene: TRBJ1-1
v_gene: TRBV5-1
CDR3aa: CASSLMSYTEAFF

j_gene: TRBJ2-1
v_gene: TRBV12-3/TRBV12-4
CDR3aa: CASSERGGSYNEQFF

j_gene: TRBJ2-4
v_gene: TRBV15
CDR3aa: CATRVGGGGNIQYF

j_gene: TRBJ2-7
v_gene: TRBV18
CDR3aa: CASSSGQRSYEQYF

j_gene: TRBJ2-1
v_gene: TRBV12-3/TRBV12-4
CDR3aa: CASSGGRYNEQFF

j_gene: TRBJ2-5
v_gene: TRBV7-9
CDR3aa: CASSFLRGKETQYF

j_gene: TRBJ2-2
v_gene: TRBV12-3/TRBV12-4
CDR3aa: CASNFRANTGELFF